This T cell receptor (beta chain) stems from a study of CD4 and CD8 cells across lung adenocarcinoma regions. V was shortened by 11 bases and J by 11 bases, with 30 bases between the two germline ends. The CDR3 covers 15 residues. CDR1 and CDR2 from the germline V gene are ENHRY and SYGVKD. Samples came from patients with localized non-small cell lung adenocarcinoma. In TCRdb, the PCR reads were re-called with MiXCR into one record per CDR3 protein. The sample lists 20,000 to 25,000 distinct CDR3 sequences; approximately 54% were seen once. V is TRBV10-3 and J is TRBJ2-5, with D perhaps TRBD2 (7 bases). The material sequenced was CD8+ T cells from the center of a lung tumor. The sequence came from a female donor with lung adenocarcinoma. The CD4 and CD8 labels of this study may be unreliable. Here the CDR3 reads CAVGEGGGGQDTQYF. The DNA for the CDR3 is TGTGCCGTGGGGGAGGGGGGGGGAGGCCAAGATACGCAGTACTTC.